Below, 25 T cell receptor beta chains from the same sample are listed, as sequenced in a study of T-cell memory formation after mild COVID-19. TCRdb redid the calling of the 5' RACE reads with MiXCR, one entry per CDR3 protein. The sample yields 400,000 or so distinct CDR3 sequences, about 19% seen once. What was sequenced was PBMCs or a T cell subset sorted from them (not recorded which). The receptors shown here come from an adult woman who had mild COVID-19 (a few samples of this study predate the infection). Cell type and time point are not known.

The V and J genes are TRBV27 and TRBJ1-2, with TRBD1 as a possible D gene (5 bases). Looked up from germline, CDR1 is MNHEY and CDR2 is SMNVEV (reference sequence). Trimming pared 6 bases from V and 5 bases from J, leaving 13 bases between. The CDR3 consists of 13 residues. DNA for the CDR3: TGTGCCAGCAGAAGGGGTGATTTATATGGCTACACCTTC. Protein product: CASRRGDLYGYTF.

This clonotype has more than one count but fewer than ten. The chain has TRBV6-4 and TRBJ2-7, with D perhaps TRBD2 (6 bases). Trimming removed 11 bases from V and 2 bases from J, with 13 bases in between. Germline-derived CDR1 and CDR2 are MRHNA and SNTAGT. This CDR3 contains 12 residues. CDR3 in DNA: TGTGCCGGAGGGGACGTAACCTACGAGCAGTACTTC. This translates into CAGGDVTYEQYF.

The chain has TRBV20-1 and TRBJ2-7; D possibly uses TRBD1 or TRBD2 (5 bases each). Germline CDR1 DFQATT, CDR2 SNEGSKA (reference sequence). Deletions cut 5 bases from V and 6 bases from J, with 20 bases between. The CDR3 runs 14 residues. The CDR3 spells CSAPGKPIGGEQYF. CDR3 coding DNA: TGCAGTGCTCCGGGGAAACCAATTGGGGGCGAGCAGTACTTC.

The chain is built from TRBV20-1 and TRBJ2-5; 7 nucleotides align to TRBD2. The germline gives CDR1 DFQATT, CDR2 SNEGSKA (reference sequence). The ends lost 7 bases at V and 2 bases at J; junction bases unmatched: 13. The CDR3 extends over 15 amino acids. The CDR3 nucleotides are TGCAGTGGGGAGAGTGGCGGGGGTATGCAAGAGACCCAGTACTTC. Amino acid sequence: CSGESGGGMQETQYF.

This clonotype was observed a handful of times. The chain uses TRBV29-1 and TRBJ2-7; 8 bases align to TRBD2. Germline V gene data show CDR1 as SQVTM and CDR2 as ANQGSEA. The CDR3 totals 12 residues. J lost 5 bases, V lost 8 bases, and 8 bases had no gene match. In DNA, the CDR3 is TGCAGCATTAGCGGGATCGGCCACGAGCAGTACTTC. This encodes CSISGIGHEQYF.

The chain is built from TRBV5-1 and TRBJ2-3; unclear D gene. Trimming took 4 bases from V and 2 from J, leaving 11 bases between them. CDR1 is SGHRS and CDR2 is YFSETQ in the germline V gene. CDR3 length: 14 residues. The CDR3 nucleotides read TGCGCCAGCAGCCCGAACTCCCTCACAGATACGCAGTATTTT. This encodes CASSPNSLTDTQYF.

In its sample, this clonotype was seen many times. The CDR3 region is CASSLEVVYEQYF. The DNA for the CDR3 is TGTGCCAGCAGCTTGGAGGTCGTCTACGAGCAGTACTTC. The chain joins TRBV7-2 to TRBJ2-7; a weak D match, TRBD2 (5 bases). CDR3 length: 13 amino acids. In germline, CDR1 is SGHTA, CDR2 FQGNSA. Trimming took off 3 bases at V and 3 bases at J, with 9 bases between the two ends.

This chain uses TRBV24-1 with TRBJ2-5; D ambiguous. V shed 7 bases and J shed 4 bases, with 12 bases lying between them. Germline V CDR1 and CDR2: KGHDR, SFDVKD. This CDR3 has 13 amino acids. The CDR3 loop reads CATRGPSRETQYF. Here the CDR3 DNA reads TGTGCCACCAGAGGACCTTCACGAGAGACCCAGTACTTC.

The chain carries TRBV29-1 and TRBJ2-5; D may be TRBD2 (6 bases). There are 17 residues in the CDR3. Germline CDR1 is SQVTM and CDR2 is ANQGSEA. V shed 1 base and J shed 3 bases, with 21 bases lying between them. For the CDR3, the DNA is TGCAGCGTTGAAGCCCCGGGACTCGGGTCAGCAAAAGAGACCCAGTACTTC. Translation: CSVEAPGLGSAKETQYF.

In its sample, this clonotype was seen a few times. The V gene is TRBV29-1, the J gene TRBJ2-2; D perhaps matches TRBD2 (6 bases). This CDR3 has 13 amino acids. The V end lost 4 bases, the J end lost 1 base, and 7 bases lay between the germline ends. Germline V gene data show CDR1 as SQVTM and CDR2 as ANQGSEA. The CDR3 protein is CSVVGLNTGELFF. CDR3 bases: TGCAGCGTTGTGGGACTGAACACCGGGGAGCTGTTTTTT.

This clonotype was observed a few times. The V gene is TRBV14, the J gene TRBJ2-7; 11 nucleotides match TRBD1. Germline CDR1 SGHDN, CDR2 FVKESK. The CDR3 has 14 amino acids. V dropped 3 bases and J dropped 3; count of bases not matched to a gene: 1. The CDR3 reads CASSQGQGVYEQYF. The CDR3 DNA sequence: TGTGCCAGCAGCCAGGGACAGGGGGTCTACGAGCAGTACTTC.

This clonotype has more than one count but fewer than ten. This chain connects TRBV7-8 to TRBJ2-7; maybe TRBD1 (6 bases). Trimming stripped 6 bases from V and 0 bases from J, with 12 bases between. The germline V gene encodes CDR1 SGHVS and CDR2 FQNEAQ. This CDR3 spans 14 amino acids. In DNA, the CDR3 is TGTGCCAGCAGGGTCCGGGACATCTCCTACGAGCAGTACTTC. Protein product: CASRVRDISYEQYF.

This chain links TRBV25-1 with TRBJ2-3; either TRBD1 or TRBD2 may fit D (5 bases each). The CDR3 totals 14 residues. Looked up from germline, CDR1 is MGHDK and CDR2 is SYGVNS. V shed 1 base and J shed 5 bases, with 10 bases lying between them. The chain's CDR3 is CASSELDGGDTQYF. The DNA of the CDR3 is TGTGCCAGCAGTGAATTGGATGGGGGAGATACGCAGTATTTT.

The V call is TRBV3-1, the J call TRBJ2-7, with D perhaps TRBD1 (6 bases). There are 14 residues in the CDR3. Trimming cost V 0 bases and J 2 bases, with 8 bases left between them. Per germline, CDR1 LGHDT and CDR2 YNNKEL (reference sequence). CDR3 in amino acids: CASSQERGTYEQYF. The CDR3 DNA sequence: TGTGCCAGCAGCCAAGAGAGGGGGACCTACGAGCAGTACTTC.

This clonotype appeared a few times. The chain uses TRBV7-2 and TRBJ1-1; D not resolved. V lost 5 bases, J lost 8 bases, and 9 bases lay in between. Germline lookup yields CDR1 SGHTA and CDR2 FQGNSA. The CDR3 is made up of 11 amino acids. The CDR3 region has the DNA TGTGCCAGCAGCCTAGTGGGGGAAGCTTTCTTT. The encoded protein is CASSLVGEAFF.

CDR3 coding DNA: TGCGCCAGCAGCTTAACAGGAATCGATGGCTACACCTTC. It encodes CASSLTGIDGYTF. This chain connects TRBV5-1 to TRBJ1-2, with D maybe TRBD1 (5 bases). This CDR3 has 13 residues. Per germline, CDR1 SGHRS and CDR2 YFSETQ. Trimming pared 2 bases from V and 6 bases from J, leaving 11 bases between.

This clonotype was detected a few times. The chain is built from TRBV29-1 and TRBJ2-3, with 8 bases matching TRBD1. The CDR3 has 13 amino acids. J gave up 4 bases and V 4 bases, and 4 bases lay outside the gene matches. Germline CDR1 reads SQVTM; CDR2 reads ANQGSEA. The CDR3 loop is CSVGQGQADTQYF. DNA for the CDR3: TGCAGCGTTGGACAGGGGCAGGCAGATACGCAGTATTTT.

This clonotype turned up a few times. V and J are TRBV6-6 and TRBJ2-2, with TRBD2 as a possible D gene (5 bases). V was shortened by 7 bases and J by 7 bases, with 10 bases between the two germline ends. Germline V CDR1 and CDR2: MNHNY, SVGAGI (reference sequence). CDR3 length: 12 residues. DNA for the CDR3: TGTGCCAGCATAGCAGGACTCGGGGAGCTGTTTTTT. Translating gives CASIAGLGELFF.

This clonotype was picked up a small number of times. V gene TRBV5-6 combines with J gene TRBJ2-4, with TRBD1 matching 8 bases. Trimming at V came to 4 bases and at J to 7 bases, leaving 7 bases not matched to a gene. Germline lookup yields CDR1 SGHDT and CDR2 YYEEEE. The CDR3 has 14 residues. The CDR3 nucleotides read TGTGCCAGCAGCCGACAGGGGCCGGGGAACATTCAGTACTTC. Residues: CASSRQGPGNIQYF.

Only a few counts were recorded for this clonotype. This chain links TRBV11-2 with TRBJ2-1; either TRBD1 or TRBD2 may supply D (6 bases each). There are 14 residues in the CDR3. Germline CDR1 and CDR2: SGHAT and FQNNGV. The V end lost 2 bases, the J end lost 7 bases, and 12 bases lay between the germline ends. CDR3 sequence (DNA): TGTGCCAGCAGCTTATCAACAGGGAGGAATGAGCAGTTCTTC. This gives the protein CASSLSTGRNEQFF.

This clonotype was seen a handful of times. The J gene is TRBJ2-5, the V gene TRBV6-2 or TRBV6-3, with D uncertain. The V gene lost 0 bases and the J gene lost 1 base, with 3 bases spanning the gap. Germline CDR1 and CDR2: MNHEY and SVGEGT. This CDR3 has 13 residues. This chain's CDR3 is CASSYSLQETQYF. The CDR3 nucleotides read TGTGCCAGCAGTTACTCTCTCCAAGAGACCCAGTACTTC.

The chain joins TRBV2 to TRBJ2-7, with 9 nucleotides matching TRBD1. CDR1 is SNHLY, CDR2 FYNNEI, per germline. The junction had 17 bases not matched to a gene; V was cut back by 3 bases and J by 5 bases. This CDR3 contains 18 residues. The DNA of the CDR3 is TGTGCCAGCAGTGAGAATCGAATGCGGGACAGGGAGCTAGACGAGCAGTACTTC. It codes for CASSENRMRDRELDEQYF. The full variable domain, rest sourced from reference TRBV2 and TRBJ2-7, is EPEVTQTPSHQVTQMGQEVILRCVPISNHLYFYWYRQILGQKVEFLVSFYNNEISEKSEIFDDQFSVERPDGSNFTLKIRSTKLEDSAMYFCASSENRMRDRELDEQYFGPGTRLTVT.

This clonotype was counted ten times or more. The rearrangement uses TRBV12-3 or TRBV12-4 and TRBJ2-3, with D maybe TRBD2 (6 bases). The V end was cut by 6 bases, the J end by 0 bases, with 10 bases between. There are 14 residues in the CDR3. The CDR3 DNA follows: TGTGCCAGCAGGCGGGGTGCCAGCACAGATACGCAGTATTTT. It encodes CASRRGASTDTQYF.

In DNA form, the CDR3 reads TGTGCCAGCAGCGTCTTCGGGAGGGATACGCAGTATTTT. It yields the protein CASSVFGRDTQYF. The chain couples TRBV9 to TRBJ2-3; TRBD2 agrees at 7 bases. V gave up 2 bases and J gave up 6 bases; unmatched junction bases: 3. There are 13 residues in the CDR3. In germline, CDR1 is SGDLS, CDR2 YYNGEE.

At least ten counts were recorded for this clonotype. The chain has TRBV5-1 and TRBJ2-7, with 11 nucleotides matching TRBD1. CDR3 length: 14 residues. Germline CDR1 reads SGHRS; CDR2 reads YFSETQ. J was trimmed by 5 bases and V by 4 bases; bases with no gene match: 5. CDR3 nucleotide sequence: TGCGCCAGCAGCCTCGGACAGGGGGCGGACGAGCAGTACTTC. As protein: CASSLGQGADEQYF.